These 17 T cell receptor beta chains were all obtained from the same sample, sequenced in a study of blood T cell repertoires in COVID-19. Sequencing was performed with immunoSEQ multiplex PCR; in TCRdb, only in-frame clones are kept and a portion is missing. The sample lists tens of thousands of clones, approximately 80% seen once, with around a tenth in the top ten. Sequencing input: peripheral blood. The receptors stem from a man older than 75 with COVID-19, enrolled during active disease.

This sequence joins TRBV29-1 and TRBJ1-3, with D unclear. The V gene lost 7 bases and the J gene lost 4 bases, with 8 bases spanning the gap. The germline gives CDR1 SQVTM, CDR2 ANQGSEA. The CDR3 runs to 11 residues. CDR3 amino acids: CSGRVGNTIYF. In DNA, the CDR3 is TGCAGCGGGCGGGTAGGAAACACCATATATTTT. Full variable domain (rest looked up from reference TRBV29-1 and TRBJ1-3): SAVISQKPSRDICQRGTSLTIQCQVDSQVTMMFWYRQQPGQSLTLIATANQGSEATYESGFVIDKFPISRPNLTFSTLTVSNMSPEDSSIYLCSGRVGNTIYFGEGSWLTVV.

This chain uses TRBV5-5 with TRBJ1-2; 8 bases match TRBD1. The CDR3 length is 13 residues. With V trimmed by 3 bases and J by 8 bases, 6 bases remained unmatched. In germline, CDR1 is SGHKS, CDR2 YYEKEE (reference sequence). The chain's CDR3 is CASSSGTGRGYTF. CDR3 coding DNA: TGTGCCAGCAGCTCCGGGACAGGCCGCGGCTACACCTTC.

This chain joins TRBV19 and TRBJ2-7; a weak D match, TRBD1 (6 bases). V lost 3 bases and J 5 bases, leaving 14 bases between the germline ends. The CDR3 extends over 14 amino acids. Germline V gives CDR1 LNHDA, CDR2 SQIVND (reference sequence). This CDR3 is CASSIQRGSDEQYF. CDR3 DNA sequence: TGTGCCAGTAGTATTCAAAGGGGGTCGGACGAGCAGTACTTC. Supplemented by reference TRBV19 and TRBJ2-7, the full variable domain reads DGGITQSPKYLFRKEGQNVTLSCEQNLNHDAMYWYRQDPGQGLRLIYYSQIVNDFQKGDIAEGYSVSREKKESFPLTVTSAQKNPTAFYLCASSIQRGSDEQYFGPGTRLTVT.

CDR3 DNA: TGTGCCAGCTCACCACCGTATGCGGGGGCGAACACTGAAGCTTTCTTT. It yields the protein CASSPPYAGANTEAFF. The chain combines TRBV18 with TRBJ1-1, with D perhaps matching TRBD1 (6 bases). Germline CDR1 is KGHSH and CDR2 is LQKENI. Trimming removed 0 bases from V and 1 base from J, with 12 bases in between. There are 16 residues in the CDR3. Full variable domain (remainder filled in from reference TRBV18 and TRBJ1-1): NAGVMQNPRHLVRRRGQEARLRCSPMKGHSHVYWYRQLPEEGLKFMVYLQKENIIDESGMPKERFSAEFPKEGPSILRIQQVVRGDSAAYFCASSPPYAGANTEAFFGQGTRLTVV.

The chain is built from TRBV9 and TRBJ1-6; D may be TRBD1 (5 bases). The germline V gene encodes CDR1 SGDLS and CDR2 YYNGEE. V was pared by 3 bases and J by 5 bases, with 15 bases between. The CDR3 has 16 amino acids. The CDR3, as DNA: TGTGCCAGCAGCGCGCGGGACGCCGGAAATAATTCACCCCTCCACTTT. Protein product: CASSARDAGNNSPLHF.

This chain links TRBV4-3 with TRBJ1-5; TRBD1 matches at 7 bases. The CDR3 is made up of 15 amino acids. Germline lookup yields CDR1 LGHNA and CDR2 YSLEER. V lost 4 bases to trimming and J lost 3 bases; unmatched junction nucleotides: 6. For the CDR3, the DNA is TGCGCCAGCAGCCCCACGGGACAGAACAATCAGCCCCAGCATTTT. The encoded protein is CASSPTGQNNQPQHF.

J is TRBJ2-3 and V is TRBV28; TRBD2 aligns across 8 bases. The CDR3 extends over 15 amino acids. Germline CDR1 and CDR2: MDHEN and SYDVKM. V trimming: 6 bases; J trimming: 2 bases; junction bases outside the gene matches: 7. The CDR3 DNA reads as TGTGCCAGCAGGTCTAGCGGGCGCAACACAGATACGCAGTATTTT. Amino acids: CASRSSGRNTDTQYF.

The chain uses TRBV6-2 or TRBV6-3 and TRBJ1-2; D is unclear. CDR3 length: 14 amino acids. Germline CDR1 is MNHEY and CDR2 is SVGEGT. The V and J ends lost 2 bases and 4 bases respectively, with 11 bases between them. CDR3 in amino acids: CASSYRGRSYGYTF. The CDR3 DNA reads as TGTGCCAGCAGTTACCGGGGAAGGTCCTATGGCTACACCTTC.

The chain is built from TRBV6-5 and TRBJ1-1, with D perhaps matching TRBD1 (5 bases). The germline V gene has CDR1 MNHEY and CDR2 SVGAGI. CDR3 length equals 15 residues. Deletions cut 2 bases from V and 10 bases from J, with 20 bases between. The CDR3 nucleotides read TGTGCCAGCAGTTACGGTTTGCCAGGGCCTCTGACAGCTTTCTTT. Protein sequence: CASSYGLPGPLTAFF.

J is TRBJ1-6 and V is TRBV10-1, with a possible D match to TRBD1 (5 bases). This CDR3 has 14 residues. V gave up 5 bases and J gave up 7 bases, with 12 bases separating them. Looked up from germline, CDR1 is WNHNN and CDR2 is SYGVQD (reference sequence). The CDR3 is CASSPAGRNSPLHF. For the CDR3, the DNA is TGCGCCAGCAGTCCAGCAGGGCGGAATTCACCCCTCCACTTT.

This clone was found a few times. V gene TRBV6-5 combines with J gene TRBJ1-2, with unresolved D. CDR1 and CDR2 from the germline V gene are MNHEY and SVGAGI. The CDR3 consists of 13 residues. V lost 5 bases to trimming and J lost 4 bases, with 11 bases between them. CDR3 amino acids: CASSLVGSYGYTF. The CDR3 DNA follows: TGTGCCAGCAGTCTAGTTGGCAGCTATGGCTACACCTTC.

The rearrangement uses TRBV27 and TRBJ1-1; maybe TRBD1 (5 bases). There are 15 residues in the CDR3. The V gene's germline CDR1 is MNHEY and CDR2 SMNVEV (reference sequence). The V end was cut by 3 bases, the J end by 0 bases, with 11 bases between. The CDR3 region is CASSFRAGVNTEAFF. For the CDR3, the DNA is TGTGCCAGCAGTTTCAGGGCGGGAGTGAACACTGAAGCTTTCTTT.

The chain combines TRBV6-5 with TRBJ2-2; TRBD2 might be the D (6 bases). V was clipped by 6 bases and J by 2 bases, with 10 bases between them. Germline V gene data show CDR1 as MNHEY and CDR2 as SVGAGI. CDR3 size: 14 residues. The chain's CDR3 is CASSRTTNTGELFF. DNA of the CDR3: TGTGCCAGCAGCCGGACTACCAACACCGGGGAGCTGTTTTTT.

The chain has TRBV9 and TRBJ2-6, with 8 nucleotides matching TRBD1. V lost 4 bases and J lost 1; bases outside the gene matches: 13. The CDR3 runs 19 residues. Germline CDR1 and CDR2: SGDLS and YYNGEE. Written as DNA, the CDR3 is TGTGCCAGCAGCTCACCATTCAGGGGGCGCGTTTCTGGGGCCAACGTCCTGACTTTC. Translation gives CASSSPFRGRVSGANVLTF.

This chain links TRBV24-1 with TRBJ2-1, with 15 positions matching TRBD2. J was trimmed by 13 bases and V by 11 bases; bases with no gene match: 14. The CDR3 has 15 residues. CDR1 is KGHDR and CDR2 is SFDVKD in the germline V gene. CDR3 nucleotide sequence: TGTGCCATCAACGCCGGGACTAGCGGGGGGAAATCTCAGTTCTTC. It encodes CAINAGTSGGKSQFF.

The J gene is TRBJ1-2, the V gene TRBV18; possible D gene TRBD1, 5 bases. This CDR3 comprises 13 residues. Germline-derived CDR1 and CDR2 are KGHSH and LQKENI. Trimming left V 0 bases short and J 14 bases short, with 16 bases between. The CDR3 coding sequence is TGTGCCAGCTCACCACCGACGTGGGGCCCCCGGACCTTC. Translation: CASSPPTWGPRTF.

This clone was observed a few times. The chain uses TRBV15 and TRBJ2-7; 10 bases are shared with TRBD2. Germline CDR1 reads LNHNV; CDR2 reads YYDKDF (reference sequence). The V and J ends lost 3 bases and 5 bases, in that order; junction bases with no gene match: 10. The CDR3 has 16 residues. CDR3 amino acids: CATSRPSGGASDEQYF. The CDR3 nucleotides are TGTGCCACCAGCAGGCCAAGCGGGGGGGCCAGTGACGAGCAGTACTTC.